The TCR beta chain under discussion was sequenced for a study of CD8+ T cells in alopecia areata. Findings of the study overall: Scalp clonality, together with expanded CD8+ clones among the top 100, fell significantly with tofacitinib.

Germline V gene sequence: CDR1 SQVTM, CDR2 ANQGSEA. V shed 4 bases and J 1 base; nucleotides not matched to a gene: 8. CDR3 length equals 16 residues. Treatment noted: oral pan-JAK inhibitor, 5-10 mg twice daily. A note on this clone: Its antigen is currently unknown.

RNA was extracted and reverse transcribed into cDNA as the sequencing template. Generated by immunoSEQ multiplex PCR, the TCRdb table keeps only in-frame clones and is missing some. The sample holds 110,000 or so clones, 55% to 60% seen once. The source of this sequence is a human donor with alopecia areata. The input for sequencing was CD4+ T cells sorted from blood, taken at week 24, from a patient treated with tofacitinib. V gene TRBV29-1 combines with J gene TRBJ1-5, with TRBD1 identical over 9 bases. The CDR3, as DNA: TGCAGCGTTGTGGACAGGGGATCGGGGAGCAATCAGCCCCAGCATTTT. Translating gives CSVVDRGSGSNQPQHF.